The clone carrying this TCR beta chain occurred a few times. This specimen comes from a study of cytomegalovirus exposure and HLA in healthy donors. Germline CDR1 is MNHNS and CDR2 is SASEGT. The CDR3 is 14 residues long. Deletions cut 6 bases from V and 8 bases from J, with 17 bases between. PCR employed 60 Vbeta and 13 Jbeta primers. Profiling relied on immunoSEQ multiplex PCR, and the TCRdb table lists in-frame clones only, not all of them. The data show approximately 150,000 clones, 60% to 80% seen once. The sequencing input was PBMCs. The chain is built from TRBV6-1 and TRBJ2-1; tentatively, D is TRBD1 (6 bases). This receptor was taken from a woman aged 35 to 49 in good health and CMV-seronegative. In DNA, the CDR3 is TGTGCCAGCAGGGATTGGACAGTCGGGGATGAGCAGTTCTTC. Translating it yields CASRDWTVGDEQFF.